These T cell receptor beta chains were read from a single sample in a study of OX40 agonist ivuxolimab in advanced cancers. Produced via immunoSEQ multiplex PCR; TCRdb's table is partial and in-frame only. The table shows about 80,000 clones, with around 86% occurring only once. The sample consisted of CD4+ or CD8+ T cells sorted from blood, taken in a trial of the OX40 agonist ivuxolimab. These receptor sequences come from an adult with an advanced solid tumor such as melanoma, head and neck, liver or kidney cancer. Both conserved end residues are part of each CDR3. A D gene is named only where the DNA matches it firmly. Clone sizes are given selectively: once, few, many, or a class where the clone is expanded.

cdr3_aa cdr3_nt clone_size d_call j_call v_call
CASSLLGGSGNTIYF TGTGCCAGCAGCTTATTGGGCGGCTCTGGAAACACCATATATTTT NA NA TRBJ1-3 TRBV11-2
CASSIGAFSTGTVLGYTF TGTGCCAGTAGTATAGGGGCGTTCTCGACAGGGACCGTCCTTGGCTACACCTTC once TRBD1 TRBJ1-2 TRBV19
CASSLVQGEAFF TGTGCCAGCAGCTTAGTACAGGGTGAAGCTTTCTTT NA NA TRBJ1-1 TRBV7-6
CASSKAHSHTGELFF TGTGCCAGCAGCAAAGCGCACTCCCACACCGGGGAGCTGTTTTTT NA NA TRBJ2-2 TRBV21-1
CASSDPGRSYEQYF TGTGCCAGCAGTGATCCCGGGCGATCTTACGAGCAGTACTTC once NA TRBJ2-7 TRBV25-1
CASSYSGQPKNIQYF TGTGCCAGCAGTTACTCAGGACAGCCCAAAAACATTCAGTACTTC few NA TRBJ2-4 TRBV6-6
CASSLVSGSPSYEQYF TGTGCCAGCAGTTTAGTTTCTGGCTCCCCATCCTACGAGCAGTACTTC NA NA TRBJ2-7 TRBV27
CAISETLAGGPYNEQFF TGTGCCATCAGTGAGACACTAGCGGGGGGTCCTTACAATGAGCAGTTCTTC NA TRBD2 TRBJ2-1 TRBV10-3
CASSPLPGPFSGNTIYF TGTGCCAGCAGCCCACTACCGGGGCCTTTCTCTGGAAACACCATATATTTT NA NA TRBJ1-3 TRBV7-2
CASSLRVSRYQETQYF TGTGCCAGCAGTTTACGGGTCAGCCGGTACCAAGAGACCCAGTACTTC once NA TRBJ2-5 TRBV28
CASSLTLNTEAFF TGTGCCAGCAGCTTGACATTGAACACTGAAGCTTTCTTT NA NA TRBJ1-1 TRBV7-9
CASSFGGAGRETQYF TGTGCCAGCAGTTTTGGGGGGGCGGGTAGAGAGACCCAGTACTTC NA NA TRBJ2-5 TRBV28
CASSSGQGAYTETFF TGTGCCAGCAGCAGTGGACAGGGGGCTTACACTGAAACTTTCTTT NA TRBD1 TRBJ1-1 TRBV6-6
CASSLVGGIRPQHF TGTGCCAGCAGCTTAGTAGGGGGGATACGGCCCCAGCATTTT NA NA TRBJ1-5 TRBV7-9
CASSPGQPGADTQYF TGCGCCAGCAGCCCGGGACAGCCTGGCGCAGATACGCAGTATTTT NA TRBD1 TRBJ2-3 TRBV5-1
CASSSKPGQGRETQYF TGCGCCAGCAGCTCCAAGCCGGGACAGGGGCGGGAGACCCAGTACTTC NA TRBD1 TRBJ2-5 TRBV5-1
CASSLVASGLQETQYF TGTGCCAGCAGCTTGGTCGCTAGCGGGCTGCAAGAGACCCAGTACTTC NA TRBD2 TRBJ2-5 TRBV5-6
CASSYGQWKEAFF TGTGCCAGCAGTTACGGTCAGTGGAAGGAAGCTTTCTTT NA NA TRBJ1-1 TRBV6-5
CASSLAGMETQYF TGTGCCAGCAGCTTAGCGGGGATGGAGACCCAGTACTTC NA NA TRBJ2-5 TRBV11-2
CASRIGPAGSQPQHF TGTGCCAGTCGGATTGGGCCGGCCGGGAGTCAGCCCCAGCATTTT NA NA TRBJ1-5 TRBV6-1
CASSEALSRQEPQHF TGTGCCAGCAGTGAAGCGCTTTCTCGGCAGGAGCCCCAGCATTTT NA NA TRBJ1-5 TRBV2
CASSLGDRGVYGYTF TGTGCCAGCAGCTTAGGGGACAGGGGGGTCTATGGCTACACCTTC NA TRBD1 TRBJ1-2 TRBV7-9
CASSLPSPGGPQHF TGTGCCAGCAGCCTCCCATCCCCCGGGGGGCCCCAGCATTTT NA NA TRBJ1-5 TRBV6-1
CASSPVDGTYGYTF TGCGCCAGCAGCCCGGTCGACGGGACATATGGCTACACCTTC NA NA TRBJ1-2 TRBV5-1
CASSIFGSNQPQHF TGTGCCAGTAGTATATTCGGGAGCAATCAGCCCCAGCATTTT NA NA TRBJ1-5 TRBV19
CASSLTGVGGNTIYF TGTGCCAGCAGCTTGACAGGGGTCGGAGGAAACACCATATATTTT once TRBD1 TRBJ1-3 TRBV7-6
CASRTGWTSPLHF TGTGCCAGCAGGACAGGCTGGACTTCACCCCTCCACTTT NA NA TRBJ1-6 TRBV28